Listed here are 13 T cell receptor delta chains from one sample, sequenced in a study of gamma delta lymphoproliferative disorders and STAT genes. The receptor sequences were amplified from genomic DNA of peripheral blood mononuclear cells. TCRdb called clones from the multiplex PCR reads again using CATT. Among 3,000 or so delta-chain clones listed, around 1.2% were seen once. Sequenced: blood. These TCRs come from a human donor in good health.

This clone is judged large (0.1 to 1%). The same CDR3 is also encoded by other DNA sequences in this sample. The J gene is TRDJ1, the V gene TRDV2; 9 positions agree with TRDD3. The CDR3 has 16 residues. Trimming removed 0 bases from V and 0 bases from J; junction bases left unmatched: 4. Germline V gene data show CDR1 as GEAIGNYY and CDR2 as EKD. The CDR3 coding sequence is TGTGCCTGTGACACCCTACTGGGGGAGGACACCGATAAACTCATCTTT. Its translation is CACDTLLGEDTDKLIF.

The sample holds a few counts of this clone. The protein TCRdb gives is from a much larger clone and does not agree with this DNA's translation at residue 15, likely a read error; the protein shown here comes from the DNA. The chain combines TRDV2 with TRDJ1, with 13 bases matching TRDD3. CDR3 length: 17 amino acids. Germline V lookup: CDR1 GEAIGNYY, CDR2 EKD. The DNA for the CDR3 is TGTGCCTGTGACCTACTGGGGGATACGTCGTACACCGATAAACCCATCTTT. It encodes CACDLLGDTSYTDKPIF.

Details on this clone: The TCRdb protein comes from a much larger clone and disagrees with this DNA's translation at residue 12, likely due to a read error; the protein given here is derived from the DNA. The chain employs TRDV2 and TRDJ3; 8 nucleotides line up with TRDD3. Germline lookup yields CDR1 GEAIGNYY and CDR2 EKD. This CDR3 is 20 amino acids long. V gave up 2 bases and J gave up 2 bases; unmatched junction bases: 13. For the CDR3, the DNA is TGTGCCTGTGACAAAGTACTGGGGGTTGCCTCCACCTGGGACACCCGACAGATGTTTTTC. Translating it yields CACDKVLGVASTWDTRQMFF.

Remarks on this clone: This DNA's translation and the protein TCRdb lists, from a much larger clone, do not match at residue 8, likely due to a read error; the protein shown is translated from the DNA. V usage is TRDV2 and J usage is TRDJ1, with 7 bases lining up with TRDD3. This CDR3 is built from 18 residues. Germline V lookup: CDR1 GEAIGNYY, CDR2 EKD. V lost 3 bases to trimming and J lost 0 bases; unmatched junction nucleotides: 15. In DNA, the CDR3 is TGTGCCTGTGACCCCGTACTGAGGGATACCACGTACACCGATAAACTCATCTTT. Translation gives CACDPVLRDTTYTDKLIF.

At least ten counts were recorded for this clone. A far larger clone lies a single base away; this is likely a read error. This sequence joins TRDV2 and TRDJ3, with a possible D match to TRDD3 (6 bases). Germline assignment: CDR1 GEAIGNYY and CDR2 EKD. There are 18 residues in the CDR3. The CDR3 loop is CARDTLGGSSWDTRQMFF. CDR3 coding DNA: TGTGCCCGTGACACCCTTGGGGGCAGCTCCTGGGACACCCGACAGATGTTTTTC.

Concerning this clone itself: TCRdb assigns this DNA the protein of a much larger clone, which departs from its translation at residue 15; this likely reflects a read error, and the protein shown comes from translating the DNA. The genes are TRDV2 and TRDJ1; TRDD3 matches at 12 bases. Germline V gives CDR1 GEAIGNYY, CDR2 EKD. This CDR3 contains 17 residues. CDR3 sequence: CACDTVSSGGYADKPIF. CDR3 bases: TGTGCCTGTGACACCGTTTCCTCTGGGGGATACGCCGATAAACCCATCTTT.

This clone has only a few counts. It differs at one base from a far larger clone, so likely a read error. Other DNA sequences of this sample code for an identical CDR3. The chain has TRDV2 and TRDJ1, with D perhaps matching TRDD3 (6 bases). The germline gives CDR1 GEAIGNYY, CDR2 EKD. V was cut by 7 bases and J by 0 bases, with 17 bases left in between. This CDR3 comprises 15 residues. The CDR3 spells CACDLLMGDTDKLIF. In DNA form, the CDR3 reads TGTGCCTGCGACCTACTCATGGGGGACACCGATAAACTCATCTTT.

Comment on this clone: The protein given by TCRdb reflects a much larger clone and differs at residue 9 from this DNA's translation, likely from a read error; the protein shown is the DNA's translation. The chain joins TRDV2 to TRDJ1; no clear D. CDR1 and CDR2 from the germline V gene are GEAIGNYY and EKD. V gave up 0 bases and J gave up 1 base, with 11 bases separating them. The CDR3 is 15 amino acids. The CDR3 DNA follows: TGTGCCTGTGACACCGTTTCGGGGCGCACCGATAAACTCATCTTT. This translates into CACDTVSGRTDKLIF.

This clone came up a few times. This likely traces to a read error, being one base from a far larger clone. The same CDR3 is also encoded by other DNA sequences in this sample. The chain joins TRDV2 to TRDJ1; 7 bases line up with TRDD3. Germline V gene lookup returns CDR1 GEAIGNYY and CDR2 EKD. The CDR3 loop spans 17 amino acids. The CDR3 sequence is CACDTLLGTRGTDKLIF. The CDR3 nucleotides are TGTGCCTGCGACACCTTACTGGGGACTCGGGGCACCGATAAACTCATCTTT.

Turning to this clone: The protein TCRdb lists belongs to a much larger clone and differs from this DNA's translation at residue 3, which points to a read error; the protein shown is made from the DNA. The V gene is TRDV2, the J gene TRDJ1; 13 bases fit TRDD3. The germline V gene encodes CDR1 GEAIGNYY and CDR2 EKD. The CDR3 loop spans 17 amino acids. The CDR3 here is CAYDTLGDTRDTDKLIF. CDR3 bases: TGTGCCTATGACACACTGGGGGATACGAGAGACACCGATAAACTCATCTTT.

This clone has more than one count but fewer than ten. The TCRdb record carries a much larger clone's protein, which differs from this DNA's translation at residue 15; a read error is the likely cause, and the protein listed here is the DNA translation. The CDR3 here is CACDLLGIQTYTDKPIF. Written as DNA, the CDR3 is TGTGCCTGTGACCTGTTGGGGATCCAAACTTACACCGATAAACCCATCTTT. The chain recombines TRDV2 with TRDJ1; tentative D call: TRDD3 (6 bases). The germline V gene encodes CDR1 GEAIGNYY and CDR2 EKD. CDR3 size: 17 residues.

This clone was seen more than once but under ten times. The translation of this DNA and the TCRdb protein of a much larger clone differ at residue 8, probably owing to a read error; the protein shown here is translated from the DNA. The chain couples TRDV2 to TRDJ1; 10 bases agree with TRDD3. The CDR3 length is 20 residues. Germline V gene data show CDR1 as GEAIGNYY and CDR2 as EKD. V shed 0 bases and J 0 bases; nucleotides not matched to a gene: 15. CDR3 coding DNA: TGTGCCTGTGACACCGTCCTTATTGGGGGATACAAAAGGGACACCGATAAACTCATCTTT. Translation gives CACDTVLIGGYKRDTDKLIF.

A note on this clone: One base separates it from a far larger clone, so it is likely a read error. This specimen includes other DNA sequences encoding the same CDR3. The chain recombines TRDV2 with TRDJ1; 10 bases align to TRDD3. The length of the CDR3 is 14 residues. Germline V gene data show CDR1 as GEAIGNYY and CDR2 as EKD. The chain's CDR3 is CACDSWGISDKLIF. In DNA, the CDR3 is TGTGCCTGTGACAGCTGGGGGATAAGCGATAAACTCATCTTC.